This entry concerns a single T cell receptor (beta chain). These data belong to a study of shared clonotypes between healthy human individuals. Sequencing used immunoSEQ multiplex PCR; TCRdb keeps in-frame clones, though not all of them. Here the sample spans 660,000 or so clones, 95% to 96% being singletons. Naive CD8 cells lacked CD45RO and underwent positive selection for CCR7, leaving out terminally differentiated effector memory CD45RA+ cells. The CDR3 covers 15 residues. V lost 2 bases to trimming and J lost 6 bases; unmatched junction nucleotides: 1. Per germline, CDR1 WNHNN and CDR2 SYGVQD (reference sequence).

The TCR sequence derives from a woman in her twenties or thirties in good health. Sequencing was performed on naive CD8+ T cells sorted from blood. The chain links TRBV10-1 to TRBJ2-2; the match to TRBD2 covers 12 bases. The CDR3 is CASSELAGGPGELFF. CDR3 DNA sequence: TGCGCCAGCAGTGAGCTAGCGGGAGGGCCCGGGGAGCTGTTTTTT.